These 12 T cell receptor beta chains were all obtained from the same sample, sequenced in a study of blood T cell repertoires in COVID-19. Clones were sequenced by immunoSEQ multiplex PCR, and TCRdb holds only the in-frame ones, with some missing. In the table there are more than 200,000 clones, under 90% of which are singletons. Sequencing was carried out using peripheral blood. The source is a man in his fifties or sixties with acute or convalescent COVID-19.

The J gene is TRBJ1-1, the V gene TRBV10-3; TRBD1 aligns across 10 bases. The CDR3 extends over 15 amino acids. The V gene's germline CDR1 is ENHRY and CDR2 SYGVKD. The trim removed 3 bases at V and 7 bases at J, leaving 8 bases unmatched. CDR3 in amino acids: CAISDLDRGKSEAFF. CDR3 in DNA: TGTGCCATCAGTGACCTGGACAGGGGGAAGAGTGAAGCTTTCTTT.

This clone was counted only a few times. CDR3 region: CASSRITGRYSNQPQHF. CDR3 nucleotide sequence: TGTGCCAGCAGTCGTATAACAGGACGGTATAGCAATCAGCCCCAGCATTTT. The chain carries TRBV6-2 or TRBV6-3 and TRBJ1-5, with a tentative D call TRBD1 (5 bases). The CDR3 runs to 17 residues. Trimming pared 5 bases from V and 0 bases from J, leaving 17 bases between. Germline V CDR1 and CDR2: MNHEY, SVGEGT.

The chain recombines TRBV5-1 with TRBJ1-3; D call uncertain. The V end lost 5 bases, the J end lost 0 bases, and 9 bases lay between the germline ends. The CDR3 totals 14 residues. Germline assignment: CDR1 SGHRS and CDR2 YFSETQ. The CDR3 here is CASSFSGSGNTIYF. The CDR3 DNA sequence: TGCGCCAGCAGTTTTAGTGGCTCTGGAAACACCATATATTTT.

The rearrangement uses TRBV18 and TRBJ1-5, with TRBD1 identical over 7 bases. This CDR3 is built from 14 residues. The junction had 5 bases not matched to a gene; V was cut back by 5 bases and J by 4 bases. The germline V gene encodes CDR1 KGHSH and CDR2 LQKENI. The CDR3 DNA reads TGTGCCAGCTCAAGGACAGGTTCGAATCAGCCCCAGCATTTT. Translating it yields CASSRTGSNQPQHF.

The CDR3 region has the DNA TGTGCCAGCAGCTTGCCCGGACAGGGGAACTATGGCTACACCTTC. Translation gives CASSLPGQGNYGYTF. The rearrangement links TRBV5-6 to TRBJ1-2, with 9 bases lining up with TRBD1. The CDR3 sequence is 15 residues long. Trimming cost V 1 base and J 2 bases; bases outside gene matches: 3. Per germline, CDR1 SGHDT and CDR2 YYEEEE.

The chain combines TRBV6-5 with TRBJ1-3, with D possibly TRBD1 on 5 matching bases. Germline values: CDR1 MNHEY, CDR2 SVGAGI. The germline V and J ends were trimmed by 4 bases and 2 bases, with 12 bases remaining between them. The CDR3 has 15 amino acids. Written as DNA, the CDR3 is TGTGCCAGCAGTTCCCTGGCAGGGACTGGAAACACCATATATTTT. The encoded protein is CASSSLAGTGNTIYF.

The chain carries TRBV5-4 and TRBJ2-1; 10 bases are a match to TRBD1. The CDR3 spans 15 residues. V shed 3 bases and J 4 bases; nucleotides not matched to a gene: 4. Germline values: CDR1 SGHNT, CDR2 YYREEE (reference sequence). For the CDR3, the DNA is TGTGCCAGCAGCTCACCGGGACAGGGGTACAATGAGCAGTTCTTC. This translates into CASSSPGQGYNEQFF.

Worth noting for this clone: This same CDR3 is encoded by further DNA sequences in the sample. V usage is TRBV6-5 and J usage is TRBJ1-5; D not resolved. The CDR3 is 12 residues long. The V end lost 6 bases, the J end lost 4 bases, and 7 bases lay between the germline ends. Per germline, CDR1 MNHEY and CDR2 SVGAGI. The CDR3 loop is CASRTGNQPQHF. CDR3 nucleotides: TGTGCCAGCAGAACGGGGAATCAGCCCCAGCATTTT.

This clone was recorded a few times. The chain is built from TRBV7-9 and TRBJ2-7; D unclear. CDR1 is SEHNR and CDR2 is FQNEAQ in the germline V gene (reference sequence). The CDR3 consists of 14 residues. Trimming stripped 1 base from V and 5 bases from J, with 12 bases between. The CDR3 spells CASSLDSPRDEQYF. CDR3 sequence (DNA): TGTGCCAGCAGCTTAGACTCCCCTCGGGACGAGCAGTACTTC.

The genes are TRBV7-8 and TRBJ1-1; D gene unclear. Trimming removed 6 bases from V and 7 bases from J, with 12 bases in between. The CDR3 sequence is 12 residues long. The germline CDR1 and CDR2 sequences are SGHVS and FQNEAQ. This CDR3 reads CASSGLGVEAFF. The DNA of the CDR3 is TGTGCCAGCAGTGGTCTCGGTGTTGAAGCTTTCTTT.

CDR3 bases: TGCGCCAGCAGCTTGGGTGCGTCCACTCCCACCACCGAGCAGTACTTC. This gives the protein CASSLGASTPTTEQYF. The V gene is TRBV5-1, the J gene TRBJ2-7; D is unclear. The CDR3 totals 16 residues. V lost 0 bases and J lost 6, with 19 bases in between. Looked up from germline, CDR1 is SGHRS and CDR2 is YFSETQ.

This sequence joins TRBV28 and TRBJ1-1, with D possibly matching TRBD1 (5 bases). The CDR3 runs to 14 residues. V lost 5 bases and J lost 3, with 13 bases in between. The germline gives CDR1 MDHEN, CDR2 SYDVKM. The CDR3 region is CASSGEGQYTEAFF. The CDR3 DNA follows: TGTGCCAGCAGTGGGGAGGGGCAGTACACTGAAGCTTTCTTT.